This T cell receptor (beta chain) emerged from a study of tumor-infiltrating lymphocytes in oesophageal squamous cell carcinoma (dated by TCRdb to about 2016). Its CDR3 holds 14 amino acids, cysteine through phenylalanine. Just CDR3 DNA is preserved here, 42 bases in frame from base 1. Based on the germline V gene, the CDR1 and CDR2 sequences are KGHDR and SFDVKD. Notes on this clonotype: Which antigen it targets is not known. Per-base qualities were not stored, and no clone one base away is much larger.

Libraries were made using PCR. TCRdb lists the instrument as Illumina HiSeq 2000. TCRdb reran the public reads through fastp at Q25 and MiXCR, keeping productive beta chains. All rows with the same CDR3 protein become a single entry with the most common DNA and genes. The sample table contains some 14,000 distinct CDR3 sequences; only one count was recorded for almost 50% of them. Of the sample, 14% is held by the ten largest clones. The sequencing sample was made of blood. Rearrangement joined TRBV24-1 to TRBJ2-5; matching of 7 bases hints at TRBD2 as the D gene. With the DNA end fitting TRBJ2-7 better, the J assignment may be wrong. The clonotype originates from a male donor with esophageal squamous cell carcinoma. For the CDR3, the sequence is CATSGGRGTYEQYF. DNA sequence: TGTGCCACCAGTGGGGGGCGGGGGACCTACGAGCAGTACTTC.